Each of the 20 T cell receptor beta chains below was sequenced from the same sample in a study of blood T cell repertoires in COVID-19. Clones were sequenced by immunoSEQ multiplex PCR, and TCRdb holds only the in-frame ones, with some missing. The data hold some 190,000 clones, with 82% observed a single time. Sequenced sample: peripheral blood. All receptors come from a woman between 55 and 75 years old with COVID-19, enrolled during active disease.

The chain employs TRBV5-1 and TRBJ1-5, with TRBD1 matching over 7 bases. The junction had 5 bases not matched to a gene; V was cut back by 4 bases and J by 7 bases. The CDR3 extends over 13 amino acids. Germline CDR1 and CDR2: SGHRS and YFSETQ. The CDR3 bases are TGCGCCAGCAGCCAGGGACAGAACCAGCCCCAGCATTTT. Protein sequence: CASSQGQNQPQHF.

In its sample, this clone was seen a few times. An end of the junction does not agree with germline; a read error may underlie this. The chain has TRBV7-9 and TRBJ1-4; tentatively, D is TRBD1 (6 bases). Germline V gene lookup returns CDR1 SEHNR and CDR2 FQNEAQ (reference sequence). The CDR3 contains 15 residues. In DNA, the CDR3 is TGTGCCAGCAGCTTAGCTTCGGGGGGCGAACCCCGTCCTACTTTT. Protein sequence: CASSLASGGEPRPTF.

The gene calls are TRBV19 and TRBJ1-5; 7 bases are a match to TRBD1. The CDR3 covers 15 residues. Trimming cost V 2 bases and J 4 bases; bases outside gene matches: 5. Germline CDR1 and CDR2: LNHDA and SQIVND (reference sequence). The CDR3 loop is CASSITDRDNQPQHF. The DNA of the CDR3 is TGTGCCAGTAGTATAACCGACAGGGATAATCAGCCCCAGCATTTT.

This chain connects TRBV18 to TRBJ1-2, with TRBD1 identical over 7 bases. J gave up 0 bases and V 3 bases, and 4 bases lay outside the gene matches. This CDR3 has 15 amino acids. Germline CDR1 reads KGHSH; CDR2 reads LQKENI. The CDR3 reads CASSPGTASNYGYTF. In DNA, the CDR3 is TGTGCCAGCTCACCCGGGACAGCTTCTAACTATGGCTACACCTTC.

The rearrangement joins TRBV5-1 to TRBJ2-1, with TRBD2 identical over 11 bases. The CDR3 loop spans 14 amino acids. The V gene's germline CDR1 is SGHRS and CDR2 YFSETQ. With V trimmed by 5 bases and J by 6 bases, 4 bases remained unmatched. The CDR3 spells CASSTSGSLNEQFF. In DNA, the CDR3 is TGCGCCAGCAGTACTAGCGGGAGCCTCAATGAGCAGTTCTTC.

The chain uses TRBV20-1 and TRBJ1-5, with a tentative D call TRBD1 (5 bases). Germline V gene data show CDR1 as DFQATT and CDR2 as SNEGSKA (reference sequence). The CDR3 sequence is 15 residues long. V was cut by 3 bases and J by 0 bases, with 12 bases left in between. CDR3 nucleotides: TGCAGTGCTAGTTTGTGGGGGGATAGCAATCAGCCCCAGCATTTT. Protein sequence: CSASLWGDSNQPQHF.

The CDR3 is CASSLLGRGGQGLDTQYF. CDR3 in DNA: TGTGCCAGCAGTTTATTGGGACGGGGGGGACAGGGGTTAGATACGCAGTATTTT. The chain links TRBV27 to TRBJ2-3; TRBD1 matches at 10 bases. After removal of 1 base from V and 5 bases from J, the junction contained 12 bases not matched to a gene. Germline loops: CDR1 MNHEY, CDR2 SMNVEV (reference sequence). This CDR3 has 18 residues.

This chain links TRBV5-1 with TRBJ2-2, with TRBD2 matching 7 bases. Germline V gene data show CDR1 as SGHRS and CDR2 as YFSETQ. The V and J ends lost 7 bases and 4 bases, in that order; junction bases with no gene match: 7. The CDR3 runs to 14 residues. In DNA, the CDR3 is TGCGCCAGCCATCAGCCGGGGGGCACCGGGGAGCTGTTTTTT. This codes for CASHQPGGTGELFF. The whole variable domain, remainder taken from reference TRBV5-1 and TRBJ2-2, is KAGVTQTPRYLIKTRGQQVTLSCSPISGHRSVSWYQQTPGQGLQFLFEYFSETQRNKGNFPGRFSGRQFSNSRSEMNVSTLELGDSALYLCASHQPGGTGELFFGEGSRLTVL.

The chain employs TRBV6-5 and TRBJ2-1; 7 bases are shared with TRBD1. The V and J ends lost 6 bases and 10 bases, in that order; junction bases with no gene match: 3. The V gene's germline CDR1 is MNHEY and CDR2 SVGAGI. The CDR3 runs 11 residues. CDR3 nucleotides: TGTGCCAGCAGGACAGGGTACGAGCAGTTCTTC. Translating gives CASRTGYEQFF.

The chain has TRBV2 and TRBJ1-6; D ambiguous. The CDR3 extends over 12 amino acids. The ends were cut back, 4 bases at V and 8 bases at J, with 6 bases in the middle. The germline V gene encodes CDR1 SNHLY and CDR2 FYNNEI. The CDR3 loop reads CASSVLYSPLHF. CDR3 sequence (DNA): TGTGCCAGCAGTGTTCTGTATTCACCCCTCCACTTT.

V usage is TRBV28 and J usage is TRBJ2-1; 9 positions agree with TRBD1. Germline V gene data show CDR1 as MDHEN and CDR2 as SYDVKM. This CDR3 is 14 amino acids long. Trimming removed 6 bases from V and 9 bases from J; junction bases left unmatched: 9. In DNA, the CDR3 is TGTGCCAGCAGGACCGGGACAGGGATTTCTGAGCAGTTCTTC. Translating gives CASRTGTGISEQFF.

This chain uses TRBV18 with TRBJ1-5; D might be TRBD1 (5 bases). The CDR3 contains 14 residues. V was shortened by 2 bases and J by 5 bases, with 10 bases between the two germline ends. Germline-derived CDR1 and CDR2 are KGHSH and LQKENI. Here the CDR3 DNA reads TGTGCCAGCTCACCAGACACAGGTGATCAGCCCCAGCATTTT. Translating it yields CASSPDTGDQPQHF.

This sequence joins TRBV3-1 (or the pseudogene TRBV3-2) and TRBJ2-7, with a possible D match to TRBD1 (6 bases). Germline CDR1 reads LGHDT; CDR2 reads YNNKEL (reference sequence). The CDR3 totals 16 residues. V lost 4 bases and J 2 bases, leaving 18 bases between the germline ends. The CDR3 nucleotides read TGTGCCAGCAGCCGACCACGCGGCTCAGGGGCCTACGAGCAGTACTTC. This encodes CASSRPRGSGAYEQYF.

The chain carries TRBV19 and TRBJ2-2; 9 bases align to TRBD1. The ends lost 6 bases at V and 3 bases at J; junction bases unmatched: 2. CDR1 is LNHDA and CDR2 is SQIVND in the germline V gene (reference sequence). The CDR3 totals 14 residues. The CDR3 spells CASRQGAYTGELFF. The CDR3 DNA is TGTGCCAGTAGACAGGGGGCGTACACCGGGGAGCTGTTTTTT.

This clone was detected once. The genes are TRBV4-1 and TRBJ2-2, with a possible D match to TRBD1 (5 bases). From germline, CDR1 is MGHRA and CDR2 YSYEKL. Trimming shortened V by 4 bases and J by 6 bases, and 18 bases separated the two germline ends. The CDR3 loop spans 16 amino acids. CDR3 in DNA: TGCGCCAGCAGCCCTGGGGTCCTAGGGGTCCCCGGGGAGCTGTTTTTT. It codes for CASSPGVLGVPGELFF.

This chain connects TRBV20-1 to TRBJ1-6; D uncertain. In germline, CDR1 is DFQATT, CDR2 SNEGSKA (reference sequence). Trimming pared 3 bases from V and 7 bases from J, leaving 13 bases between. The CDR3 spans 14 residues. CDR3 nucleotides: TGCAGTGCTAGTCCCCACACGTCCAATTCACCCCTCCACTTT. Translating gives CSASPHTSNSPLHF.

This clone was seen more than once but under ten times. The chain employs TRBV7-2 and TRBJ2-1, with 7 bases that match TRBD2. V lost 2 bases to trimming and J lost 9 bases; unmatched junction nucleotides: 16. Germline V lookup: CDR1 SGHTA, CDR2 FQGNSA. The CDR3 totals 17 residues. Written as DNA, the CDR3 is TGTGCCAGCAGCTTACGGCAGGGAGGGACCCTTGGGGGTGAGCAGTTCTTC. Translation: CASSLRQGGTLGGEQFF.

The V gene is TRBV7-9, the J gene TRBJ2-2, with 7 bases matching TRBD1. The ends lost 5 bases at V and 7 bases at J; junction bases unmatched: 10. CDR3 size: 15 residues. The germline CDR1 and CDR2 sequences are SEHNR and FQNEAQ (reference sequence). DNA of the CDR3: TGTGCCAGCAGCGACCGGGACAGAGTAAACGGGGAGCTGTTTTTT. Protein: CASSDRDRVNGELFF.

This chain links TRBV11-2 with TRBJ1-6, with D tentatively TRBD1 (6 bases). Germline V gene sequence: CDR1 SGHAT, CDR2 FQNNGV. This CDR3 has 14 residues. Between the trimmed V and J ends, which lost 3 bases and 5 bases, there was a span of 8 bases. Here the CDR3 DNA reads TGTGCCAGCAGCTTTCAGGGGCATAATTCACCCCTCCACTTT. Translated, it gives CASSFQGHNSPLHF.

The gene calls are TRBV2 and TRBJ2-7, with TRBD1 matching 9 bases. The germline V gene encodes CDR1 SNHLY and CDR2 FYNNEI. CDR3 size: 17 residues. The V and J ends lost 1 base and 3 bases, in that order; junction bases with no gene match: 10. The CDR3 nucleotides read TGTGCCAGCAGTGAAGGTTTAAGGGGACAGGGTCTCTACGAGCAGTACTTC. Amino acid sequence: CASSEGLRGQGLYEQYF.